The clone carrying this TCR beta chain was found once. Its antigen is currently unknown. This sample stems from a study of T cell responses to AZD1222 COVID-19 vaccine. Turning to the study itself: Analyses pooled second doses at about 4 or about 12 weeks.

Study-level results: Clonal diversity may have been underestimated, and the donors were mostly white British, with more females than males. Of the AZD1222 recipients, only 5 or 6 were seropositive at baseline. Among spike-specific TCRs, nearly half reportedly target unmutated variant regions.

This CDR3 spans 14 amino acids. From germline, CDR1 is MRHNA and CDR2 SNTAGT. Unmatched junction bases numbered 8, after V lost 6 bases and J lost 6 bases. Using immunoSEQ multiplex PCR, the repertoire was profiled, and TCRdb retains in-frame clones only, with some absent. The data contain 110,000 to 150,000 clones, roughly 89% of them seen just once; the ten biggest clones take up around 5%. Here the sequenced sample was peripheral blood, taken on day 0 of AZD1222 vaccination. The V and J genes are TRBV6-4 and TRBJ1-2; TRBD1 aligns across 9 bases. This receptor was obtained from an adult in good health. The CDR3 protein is CASSPGQGGHGYTF. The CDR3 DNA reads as TGTGCCAGCAGCCCGGGACAGGGAGGCCATGGCTACACCTTC.